Sequencing of this T cell receptor beta chain was carried out in a study of T-cell reconstitution after alpha-beta-depleted transplantation in children. Overall study results and limits: Reportedly, alpha-beta T cells present about two months post-transplant originated from several hundred expanded clones of graft origin.

Trimming took 4 bases from V and 8 from J, leaving 15 bases between them. Germline lookup yields CDR1 SGHVS and CDR2 FNYEAQ. The length of the CDR3 is 14 residues. Preparation of the TCRbeta library involved a method that used unique molecular identifiers. TCRdb called the PCR reads again in MiXCR, with one record for every CDR3 protein. The repertoire includes a few hundred thousand distinct CDR3 sequences, roughly a quarter of them detected once, and 4% to 5.5% sits in the top ten. With regard to this clonotype: What it binds is not known.

The sample was PBMCs, mostly from graft donor cells, taken 360 days after TCRalphabeta/CD19-depleted stem cell transplant. This receptor was identified in a female patient aged 2-9 years who had a stem cell transplant for congenital amegakaryocytic thrombocytopenia, so the T cells may come from the graft donor. V usage is TRBV7-6 and J usage is TRBJ1-3; D is unresolved. The CDR3 loop reads CASSSRGERDTIYF. In nucleotides, the CDR3 is TGTGCCAGCAGCTCTCGCGGGGAGAGAGACACCATATATTTT.